These 26 T cell receptor beta chains share one sample of origin, sequenced in a study of OX40 agonist ivuxolimab in advanced cancers. Libraries were prepared by immunoSEQ multiplex PCR; TCRdb keeps only in-frame clonotypes and omits some of them. The sample consists of some 50,000 clones, about 81% of them appearing once. The source material was CD4+ or CD8+ T cells sorted from blood, sampled in a trial of the OX40 agonist ivuxolimab. The source of these receptors is an adult with an advanced solid tumor such as melanoma, head and neck, liver or kidney cancer.

The chain couples TRBV5-1 to TRBJ2-5, with D possibly matching TRBD2 (7 bases). The CDR3 covers 15 residues. Germline V gene sequence: CDR1 SGHRS, CDR2 YFSETQ. The V gene lost 0 bases and the J gene lost 5 bases, with 14 bases spanning the gap. CDR3 amino acids: CASSLAGGGGETQYF. CDR3 sequence (DNA): TGCGCCAGCAGCTTGGCCGGGGGAGGGGGTGAGACCCAGTACTTC. The variable domain in full, with the rest retrieved from reference TRBV5-1 and TRBJ2-5, is KAGVTQTPRYLIKTRGQQVTLSCSPISGHRSVSWYQQTPGQGLQFLFEYFSETQRNKGNFPGRFSGRQFSNSRSEMNVSTLELGDSALYLCASSLAGGGGETQYFGPGTRLLVL.

The gene calls are TRBV18 and TRBJ2-3, with TRBD2 identical over 14 bases. Germline V gene data show CDR1 as KGHSH and CDR2 as LQKENI. The CDR3 sequence is 18 residues long. Losses at the gene ends were 3 bases for V and 1 base for J; bases not matched to a gene: 6. The CDR3 DNA reads TGTGCCAGCTCACCCGGACTAGCGGGGGGTGGAGGCACAGATACGCAGTATTTT. This codes for CASSPGLAGGGGTDTQYF.

The chain couples TRBV5-6 to TRBJ2-3, with TRBD1 identical over 8 bases. The CDR3 is made up of 17 amino acids. Losses at the gene ends were 0 bases for V and 3 bases for J; bases not matched to a gene: 9. Germline assignment: CDR1 SGHDT and CDR2 YYEEEE. The CDR3 sequence: CASSLDLSDRATDTQYF. The CDR3 nucleotides read TGTGCCAGCAGCTTGGATTTGTCGGACAGGGCAACAGATACGCAGTATTTT.

This chain joins TRBV2 and TRBJ1-1, with 7 bases lining up with TRBD1. CDR3 length: 16 residues. V lost 7 bases and J lost 4; bases outside the gene matches: 15. The V gene's germline CDR1 is SNHLY and CDR2 FYNNEI. The CDR3 region has the DNA TGTGCCAGCACCGGCGGGGGACAGCCCAGCCTCACTGAAGCTTTCTTT. Protein sequence: CASTGGGQPSLTEAFF. The full variable domain, rest sourced from reference TRBV2 and TRBJ1-1, is EPEVTQTPSHQVTQMGQEVILRCVPISNHLYFYWYRQILGQKVEFLVSFYNNEISEKSEIFDDQFSVERPDGSNFTLKIRSTKLEDSAMYFCASTGGGQPSLTEAFFGQGTRLTVV.

V and J are TRBV20-1 and TRBJ2-3; D gene ambiguous. Germline CDR1 reads DFQATT; CDR2 reads SNEGSKA (reference sequence). The CDR3 spans 11 residues. The V gene lost 3 bases and the J gene lost 4 bases, with 5 bases spanning the gap. The CDR3 bases are TGCAGTGCTAGTAGGGCAGATACGCAGTATTTT. Encoded protein: CSASRADTQYF.

This clone was seen only a few times. The rearrangement joins TRBV28 to TRBJ2-4; 8 nucleotides agree with TRBD2. The germline gives CDR1 MDHEN, CDR2 SYDVKM. The CDR3 runs 13 residues. V trimming: 4 bases; J trimming: 8 bases; junction bases outside the gene matches: 4. The CDR3 nucleotides read TGTGCCAGCAGTTCCGGGGGGGTGGACATTCAGTACTTC. It codes for CASSSGGVDIQYF.

The V and J genes are TRBV19 and TRBJ2-2; 9 bases line up with TRBD2. The CDR3 extends over 15 amino acids. Per germline, CDR1 LNHDA and CDR2 SQIVND (reference sequence). J was trimmed by 2 bases and V by 11 bases; bases with no gene match: 9. The chain's CDR3 is CACISGGPNTGELFF. The CDR3 DNA is TGTGCCTGCATTAGCGGGGGCCCCAACACCGGGGAGCTGTTTTTT.

This chain joins TRBV6-5 and TRBJ2-1, with 7 bases lining up with TRBD2. Trimming cost V 5 bases and J 10 bases; bases outside gene matches: 8. CDR1 MNHEY and CDR2 SVGAGI come from the germline V gene. The CDR3 is made up of 13 amino acids. The CDR3 region is CASSTRLAGEQFF. The CDR3 DNA follows: TGTGCCAGCAGTACAAGACTAGCAGGAGAGCAGTTCTTC.

The chain has TRBV6-1 and TRBJ1-1; D is uncertain. Trimming shortened V by 1 base and J by 0 bases, and 6 bases separated the two germline ends. Germline CDR1 reads MNHNS; CDR2 reads SASEGT. The CDR3 extends over 14 amino acids. The CDR3 DNA reads TGTGCCAGCAGTGAAGGGATCATGAACACTGAAGCTTTCTTT. Protein: CASSEGIMNTEAFF.

This chain connects TRBV10-3 to TRBJ2-2; D is unresolved. V was clipped by 10 bases and J by 0 bases, with 12 bases between them. The CDR3 covers 14 residues. Per germline, CDR1 ENHRY and CDR2 SYGVKD. The CDR3 protein is CATQKGPNTGELFF. The CDR3 DNA reads TGTGCCACCCAAAAAGGCCCGAACACCGGGGAGCTGTTTTTT.

The chain combines TRBV6-4 with TRBJ2-5; the match to TRBD2 covers 8 bases. Germline loops: CDR1 MRHNA, CDR2 SNTAGT. The CDR3 loop spans 15 amino acids. After removal of 4 bases from V and 5 bases from J, the junction contained 9 bases not matched to a gene. CDR3 sequence reads: CASSASGGAGETQYF. In DNA form, the CDR3 reads TGTGCCAGCAGTGCCTCGGGGGGGGCAGGCGAGACCCAGTACTTC.

The chain links TRBV28 to TRBJ2-7; no reliable D call. Per germline, CDR1 MDHEN and CDR2 SYDVKM. The CDR3 has 12 amino acids. Trimming cost V 2 bases and J 2 bases, with 4 bases left between them. As DNA, the CDR3 is TGTGCCAGCAGTTTAAACGCCTACGAGCAGTACTTC. Its translation is CASSLNAYEQYF.

The rearrangement joins TRBV18 to TRBJ2-2, with D perhaps being TRBD1 or TRBD2 (5 bases each). The CDR3 is made up of 14 amino acids. From germline, CDR1 is KGHSH and CDR2 LQKENI. The V end lost 6 bases, the J end lost 5 bases, and 13 bases lay between the germline ends. CDR3 bases: TGTGCCAGCTCCTACCTGGGGGAAACCGGGGAGCTGTTTTTT. Amino acids: CASSYLGETGELFF.

V is TRBV7-5 and J is TRBJ1-6. TRBV7-5 has pseudogene status. This CDR3 is built from 14 residues. The CDR3 protein is CVRSLGGYNSPLHF. DNA of the CDR3: TGTGTCAGAAGCTTGGGGGGGTACAATTCACCCCTCCACTTT.

The chain links TRBV19 to TRBJ1-1; D not resolved. Germline loops: CDR1 LNHDA, CDR2 SQIVND (reference sequence). V was shortened by 7 bases and J by 2 bases, with 8 bases between the two germline ends. The CDR3 has 12 residues. The CDR3 nucleotides are TGTGCCAGTATTGGGGTCAACACTGAAGCTTTCTTT. It translates to CASIGVNTEAFF.

This clone was counted only a few times. The chain links TRBV29-1 to TRBJ1-1; 7 bases agree with TRBD1. CDR1 and CDR2 from the germline V gene are SQVTM and ANQGSEA. The CDR3 covers 13 residues. V lost 3 bases and J lost 1; bases outside the gene matches: 2. The CDR3 loop reads CSVDRDRNTEAFF. The DNA for the CDR3 is TGCAGCGTTGACAGGGACAGGAACACTGAAGCTTTCTTT.

This chain connects TRBV2 to TRBJ1-2; no definite D call. CDR1 and CDR2 from the germline V gene are SNHLY and FYNNEI. The germline V and J ends were trimmed by 6 bases and 2 bases, with 7 bases remaining between them. The CDR3 is made up of 12 amino acids. The CDR3 loop reads CASRGLNYGYTF. The CDR3 bases are TGTGCCAGCAGGGGATTGAACTATGGCTACACCTTC.

V is TRBV7-3 and J is TRBJ2-3; 9 positions match TRBD2. J lost 1 base, V lost 4 bases, and 6 bases had no gene match. CDR3 length equals 16 residues. Looked up from germline, CDR1 is SGHTA and CDR2 is FQGTGA. The CDR3 coding sequence is TGTGCCAGCAGCTCGGGACTAGCCGCAGGCACAGATACGCAGTATTTT. Protein: CASSSGLAAGTDTQYF.

A single count supports this clone. This chain joins TRBV7-8 and TRBJ2-7, with TRBD1 matching 8 bases. Germline V gene lookup returns CDR1 SGHVS and CDR2 FQNEAQ. Germline trimming cut 0 bases from V and 4 bases from J; bases unmatched to any gene: 5. This CDR3 has 15 residues. The DNA of the CDR3 is TGTGCCAGCAGCTTAGCCCCAGGGGGCAGGTACGAGCAGTACTTC. It codes for CASSLAPGGRYEQYF.

This clone was seen only a few times. The chain employs TRBV14 and TRBJ2-7; either TRBD1 or TRBD2 may fit D (5 bases each). This CDR3 has 14 amino acids. The germline V gene encodes CDR1 SGHDN and CDR2 FVKESK. Trimming stripped 4 bases from V and 4 bases from J, with 14 bases between. CDR3 DNA sequence: TGTGCCAGCAGCCGAGGGACGGTGGGATACGAGCAGTACTTC. The encoded protein is CASSRGTVGYEQYF.

The CDR3 sequence: CASSIDIIQWAEAFF. The DNA for the CDR3 is TGTGCCAGTAGTATAGATATAATCCAGTGGGCTGAAGCTTTCTTT. This chain uses TRBV19 with TRBJ1-1; D not certain. The length of the CDR3 is 15 residues. CDR1 is LNHDA and CDR2 is SQIVND in the germline V gene (reference sequence). V lost 0 bases, J lost 6 bases, and 14 bases lay in between.

This CDR3 reads CASSRGAINQPQHF. DNA of the CDR3: TGTGCCAGCAGTCGGGGGGCGATCAATCAGCCCCAGCATTTT. This chain joins TRBV6-5 and TRBJ1-5; a weak D match, TRBD1 (6 bases). V lost 5 bases to trimming and J lost 3 bases, with 11 bases between them. Germline CDR1 and CDR2: MNHEY and SVGAGI. The CDR3 sequence is 14 residues long.

This clone came up a few times. The V and J genes are TRBV27 and TRBJ2-2; TRBD1 aligns across 8 bases. This CDR3 comprises 17 residues. The V gene end was trimmed by 0 bases and the J gene end by 7 bases; junction bases not matched to a gene: 10. In germline, CDR1 is MNHEY, CDR2 SMNVEV (reference sequence). The DNA for the CDR3 is TGTGCCAGCAGTTTATCGCAGGGACAGGTTCGAAGCGGGGAGCTGTTTTTT. This translates into CASSLSQGQVRSGELFF.

The chain has TRBV12-5 and TRBJ1-1, with a tentative D call TRBD1 (5 bases). The CDR3 has 14 residues. The germline CDR1 and CDR2 sequences are LGHNT and FRNRAP. The V gene lost 7 bases and the J gene lost 5 bases, with 17 bases spanning the gap. This CDR3 is CASAPSGGGTEAFF. The CDR3 bases are TGTGCTAGTGCCCCGAGCGGGGGTGGGACTGAAGCTTTCTTT. The full variable domain, rest sourced from reference TRBV12-5 and TRBJ1-1, is DARVTQTPRHKVTEMGQEVTMRCQPILGHNTVFWYRQTMMQGLELLAYFRNRAPLDDSGMPKDRFSAEMPDATLATLKIQPSEPRDSAVYFCASAPSGGGTEAFFGQGTRLTVV.

The chain links TRBV5-1 to TRBJ2-1; 14 nucleotides align to TRBD2. Trimming cost V 4 bases and J 12 bases; bases outside gene matches: 12. The CDR3 loop spans 16 amino acids. Germline V lookup: CDR1 SGHRS, CDR2 YFSETQ. The CDR3 sequence: CASSPSQGLAGDSQFF. The CDR3 bases are TGCGCCAGCAGCCCCAGTCAGGGACTAGCGGGGGATTCGCAGTTCTTC.

This clone was detected once. This sequence joins TRBV25-1 and TRBJ2-2; 9 positions agree with TRBD1. CDR1 is MGHDK, CDR2 SYGVNS, per germline. V shed 6 bases and J 7 bases; nucleotides not matched to a gene: 6. The length of the CDR3 is 14 residues. The CDR3 region has the DNA TGTGCCAGCAGGGGGGACAGGGAGGGCGGGGAGCTGTTTTTT. Translating it yields CASRGDREGGELFF.